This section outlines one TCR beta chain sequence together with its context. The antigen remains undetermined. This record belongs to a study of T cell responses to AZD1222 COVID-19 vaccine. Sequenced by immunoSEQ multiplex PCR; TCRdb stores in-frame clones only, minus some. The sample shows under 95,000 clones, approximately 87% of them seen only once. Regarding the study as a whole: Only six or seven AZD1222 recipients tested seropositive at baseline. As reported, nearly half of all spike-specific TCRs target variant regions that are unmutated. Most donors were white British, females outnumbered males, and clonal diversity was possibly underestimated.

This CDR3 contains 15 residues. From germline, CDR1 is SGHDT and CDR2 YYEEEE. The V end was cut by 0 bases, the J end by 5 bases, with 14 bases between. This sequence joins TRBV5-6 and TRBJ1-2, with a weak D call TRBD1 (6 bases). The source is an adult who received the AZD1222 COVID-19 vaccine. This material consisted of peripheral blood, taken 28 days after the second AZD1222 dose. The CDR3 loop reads CASSLEGRGWYGYTF. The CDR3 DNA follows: TGTGCCAGCAGCTTGGAGGGCAGGGGTTGGTATGGCTACACCTTC.